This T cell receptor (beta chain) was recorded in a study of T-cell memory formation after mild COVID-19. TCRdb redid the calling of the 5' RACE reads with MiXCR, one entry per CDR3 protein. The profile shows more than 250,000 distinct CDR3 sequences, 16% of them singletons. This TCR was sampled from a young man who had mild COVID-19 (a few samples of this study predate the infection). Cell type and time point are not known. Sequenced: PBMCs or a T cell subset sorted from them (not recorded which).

The DNA of the CDR3 is TGTGCCAGCAAGTACTGGGAGCAGTACTTC. This codes for CASKYWEQYF. The chain couples TRBV9 to TRBJ2-7, with D uncertain. The CDR3 length is 10 residues. Germline V gives CDR1 SGDLS, CDR2 YYNGEE. The V end lost 6 bases, the J end lost 7 bases, and 8 bases lay between the germline ends.